These T cell receptor beta chains were read from a single sample in a study of CD8 T cells in ankylosing spondylitis. TCRdb fed the 5' RACE reads into MiXCR, producing one record per CDR3 protein. Of roughly 490,000 distinct CDR3 sequences listed, about 5.4% are singletons. The sample taken for sequencing was blood, either unsorted or a sorted T cell fraction (not recorded which). These receptors originate from a male donor with ankylosing spondylitis. Each CDR3 is given with its conserved first and last residue. A D gene is named only where the DNA matches it firmly. Clone size is not always given. Where it is, it says once, few, many or a class for expanded clones.

d_call j_call v_call clone_size cdr3_nt cdr3_aa
NA TRBJ1-1 TRBV7-3 many TGTGCCAGCAGGGTCGGGGCGGGGAACACTGAAGCTTTCTTT CASRVGAGNTEAFF
TRBD2 TRBJ2-1 TRBV10-2 NA TGCGCCAGCAAAGGGAGACTAGCGGGAGTGAGTGAGCAGTTCTTC CASKGRLAGVSEQFF
NA TRBJ2-1 TRBV20-1 many TGCAGTGCTAGAGATCTGAGGCCCCGGGGCAATGAGCAGTTCTTC CSARDLRPRGNEQFF
TRBD1 TRBJ2-3 TRBV24-1 many TGTGCCACCAGTGATCCCACAGGGGGAAATTTTGATACGCAGTATTTT CATSDPTGGNFDTQYF
NA TRBJ2-7 TRBV30 few TGTGCCTGGAGTGTAAGGGGGGTCGGCTACGAGCAGTACTTC CAWSVRGVGYEQYF
TRBD2 TRBJ2-5 TRBV10-3 many TGTGCCATCAGTGAGTCGGGACTAGCGGGAGAGACCCAGTACTTC CAISESGLAGETQYF
NA TRBJ2-7 TRBV7-2 many TGTGCCAGCAGCTACAGCTTACTAGGAAGGTACGAGCAGTACTTC CASSYSLLGRYEQYF
TRBD2 TRBJ2-1 TRBV5-6 NA TGTGCCAGCAGCTGGGGGGGAGGGAGCTCCTACAATGAGCAGTTCTTC CASSWGGGSSYNEQFF
NA TRBJ2-5 TRBV10-3 few TGTGCCATCAGGAGGGACGGATCCCAAGAGACCCAGTACTTC CAIRRDGSQETQYF
NA TRBJ2-1 TRBV7-9 many TGTGCCAGCAGCCCACTGGGACCAAGCTCCTACAATGAGCAGTTCTTC CASSPLGPSSYNEQFF
TRBD2 TRBJ2-7 TRBV7-9 many TGTGCCAGCAGCACAAATCTACTAGCGGGAGTGGACGAGCAGTACTTC CASSTNLLAGVDEQYF
NA TRBJ2-5 TRBV11-2 NA TGTGCCAGCAGCTCTCCGACTAATGTGGAGACCCAGTACTTC CASSSPTNVETQYF
TRBD2 TRBJ2-5 TRBV27 many TGTGCCAGCAGTTGGGGACTAGCGGGGGGGCCCCTAGAGACCCAGTACTTC CASSWGLAGGPLETQYF
NA TRBJ2-1 TRBV11-2 many TGTGCCAGCAGCTTAGATACCCTTGAGCAGTTCTTC CASSLDTLEQFF
NA TRBJ2-7 TRBV6-5 NA TGTGCCAGCAGTTCCGCCGGGACCGCGACCACCTACGAGCAGTACTTC CASSSAGTATTYEQYF
TRBD1 TRBJ2-7 TRBV7-9 many TGTGCCAGCAGCAGGACAGGGGCGAGCTCCTACGAGCAGTACTTC CASSRTGASSYEQYF
TRBD2 TRBJ2-1 TRBV5-1 many TGCGCCAGCAGTTCAACAGGACTAGTATACAATGAGCAGTTCTTC CASSSTGLVYNEQFF
TRBD1 TRBJ2-3 TRBV12-3/TRBV12-4 many TGTGCCAGCAGTTACAGGGACAGCAGGGAGTATTTT CASSYRDSREYF